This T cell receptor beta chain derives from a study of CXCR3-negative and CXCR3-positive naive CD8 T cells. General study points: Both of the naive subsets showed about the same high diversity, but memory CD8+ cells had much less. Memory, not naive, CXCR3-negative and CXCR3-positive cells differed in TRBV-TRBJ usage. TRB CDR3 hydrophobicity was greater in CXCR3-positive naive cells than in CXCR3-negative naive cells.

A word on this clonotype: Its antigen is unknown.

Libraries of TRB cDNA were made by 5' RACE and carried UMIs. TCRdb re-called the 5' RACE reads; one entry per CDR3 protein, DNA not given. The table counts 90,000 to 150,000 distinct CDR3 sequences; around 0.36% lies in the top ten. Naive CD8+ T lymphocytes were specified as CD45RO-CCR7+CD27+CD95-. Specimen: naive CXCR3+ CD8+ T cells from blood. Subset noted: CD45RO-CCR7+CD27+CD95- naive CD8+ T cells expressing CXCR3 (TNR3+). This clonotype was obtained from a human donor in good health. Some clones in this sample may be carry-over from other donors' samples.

The CDR3 loop reads CASSQGTSGGADTQYF. This rearrangement joins TRBV3-1 to TRBJ2-3; the D call from TCRdb, TRBD2, cannot be confirmed without DNA. This CDR3 spans 16 amino acids. Germline CDR1 and CDR2: LGHDT and YNNKEL (reference sequence).